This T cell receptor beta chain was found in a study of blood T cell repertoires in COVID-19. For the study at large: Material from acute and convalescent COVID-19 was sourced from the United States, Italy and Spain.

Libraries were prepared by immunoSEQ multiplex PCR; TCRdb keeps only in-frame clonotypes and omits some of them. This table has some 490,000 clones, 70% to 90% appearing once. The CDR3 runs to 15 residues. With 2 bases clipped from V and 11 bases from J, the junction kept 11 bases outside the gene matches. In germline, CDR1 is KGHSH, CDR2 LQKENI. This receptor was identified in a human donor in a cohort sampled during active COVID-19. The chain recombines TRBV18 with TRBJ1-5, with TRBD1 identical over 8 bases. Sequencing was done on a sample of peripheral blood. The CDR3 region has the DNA TGTGCCAGCTCACCAAACGCAGGGGGCATAGGGGCCCAGCATTTT. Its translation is CASSPNAGGIGAQHF.